This entry lists 14 T cell receptor beta chains sequenced from one sample in a study of OX40 agonist ivuxolimab in advanced cancers. The library was obtained by the immunoSEQ multiplex PCR assay. Here the immuneACCESS table is served through TCRdb, limited to in-frame sequences with V and J called. Missing clones are a known gap in these copies; in checked studies unresolved V genes cover under half, and the rest lacks a known reason. The sample table shows 50,000 to 75,000 clones, and about 89% are seen once. The top ten constitute 0.77% of the sample. The source material was CD4+ or CD8+ T cells sorted from blood, sampled in a trial of the OX40 agonist ivuxolimab. These receptor sequences come from an adult with an advanced solid tumor such as melanoma, head and neck, liver or kidney cancer.

The chain employs TRBV29-1 and TRBJ1-1; D remains unclear. Germline-derived CDR1 and CDR2 are SQVTM and ANQGSEA. The CDR3 sequence is 12 residues long. The V end was cut by 5 bases, the J end by 5 bases, with 12 bases between. For the CDR3, the DNA is TGCAGCGTTTGGGGTGGGGAAACTGAAGCTTTCTTT. This sequence encodes CSVWGGETEAFF.

The chain employs TRBV9 and TRBJ2-1; TRBD1 agrees at 7 bases. V was pared by 4 bases and J by 1 base, with 5 bases of the junction left unmatched. The CDR3 is 15 residues long. Germline CDR1 is SGDLS and CDR2 is YYNGEE. CDR3 region: CASSPRQGSYNEQFF. The CDR3 DNA sequence: TGTGCCAGCAGCCCCCGACAGGGTTCCTACAATGAGCAGTTCTTC.

This sequence joins TRBV5-6 and TRBJ1-6; 7 bases line up with TRBD1. Germline trimming cut 2 bases from V and 8 bases from J; bases unmatched to any gene: 4. Per the germline V gene, CDR1 is SGHDT and CDR2 is YYEEEE. CDR3 length: 14 amino acids. CDR3: CASSFNRGDSPLHF. As DNA, the CDR3 is TGTGCCAGCAGCTTTAACAGGGGAGATTCACCCCTCCACTTT.

The chain is built from TRBV5-1 and TRBJ1-2, with 8 bases matching TRBD1. Germline V gene data show CDR1 as SGHRS and CDR2 as YFSETQ. The CDR3 covers 16 residues. Unmatched junction bases numbered 14, after V lost 6 bases and J lost 4 bases. The CDR3 sequence is CASTRGRDSSSYGYTF. CDR3 coding DNA: TGCGCCAGCACCAGGGGGCGCGACAGTAGTAGCTATGGCTACACCTTC.

The gene calls are TRBV7-2 and TRBJ2-3; the D is unclear. Germline CDR1 reads SGHTA; CDR2 reads FQGNSA. The CDR3 spans 15 residues. The V end lost 2 bases, the J end lost 2 bases, and 11 bases lay between the germline ends. The CDR3: CASSLTTHNTDTQYF. In DNA, the CDR3 is TGTGCCAGCAGCTTAACTACCCATAACACAGATACGCAGTATTTT.

The chain employs TRBV11-3 and TRBJ2-1, with 9 bases that match TRBD2. Germline-derived CDR1 and CDR2 are SGHNT and YENEEA. Trimming removed 8 bases from V and 5 bases from J; junction bases left unmatched: 10. This CDR3 has 15 residues. The CDR3 coding sequence is TGTGCCAGCTCAACAACGGGACTAGCCGACAATGAGCAGTTCTTC. Translated: CASSTTGLADNEQFF.

The rearrangement links TRBV29-1 to TRBJ2-7; no clear D gene. From germline, CDR1 is SQVTM and CDR2 ANQGSEA. The V end lost 6 bases, the J end lost 0 bases, and 15 bases lay between the germline ends. CDR3 length equals 14 residues. DNA of the CDR3: TGCAGCGTAGTCCAGGACGCCCTCTCCTACGAGCAGTACTTC. It specifies CSVVQDALSYEQYF.

The chain employs TRBV29-1 and TRBJ1-1; possible D gene TRBD1, 5 bases. This CDR3 is built from 13 residues. CDR1 is SQVTM, CDR2 ANQGSEA, per germline. V shed 4 bases and J shed 0 bases, with 9 bases lying between them. The CDR3 DNA is TGCAGCGTTGTCAGGGAAATGAACACTGAAGCTTTCTTT. Its translation is CSVVREMNTEAFF.

The chain links TRBV10-1 to TRBJ2-5; TRBD2 is a possible D gene (6 bases). CDR1 is WNHNN, CDR2 SYGVQD, per germline (reference sequence). This CDR3 is 14 amino acids long. The V and J ends lost 3 bases and 6 bases respectively, with 14 bases between them. The CDR3 loop reads CASSEHGGGKTQYF. The CDR3 region has the DNA TGCGCCAGCAGTGAACACGGGGGAGGAAAGACCCAGTACTTC.

This chain connects TRBV14 to TRBJ1-1; D ambiguous. Germline values: CDR1 SGHDN, CDR2 FVKESK. The ends were cut back, 2 bases at V and 2 bases at J, with 12 bases in the middle. The CDR3 contains 15 residues. CDR3 loop: CASSQFREFNTEAFF. The CDR3 DNA reads as TGTGCCAGCAGCCAATTCCGGGAATTTAACACTGAAGCTTTCTTT.

The chain employs TRBV9 and TRBJ2-7, with D uncertain. CDR3 size: 16 residues. Germline values: CDR1 SGDLS, CDR2 YYNGEE. Between the trimmed V and J ends, which lost 0 bases and 2 bases, there was a span of 15 bases. The CDR3: CASSVGWGSKAYEQYF. DNA for the CDR3: TGTGCCAGCAGCGTAGGTTGGGGATCAAAGGCCTACGAGCAGTACTTC.

J is TRBJ1-2 and V is TRBV30; tentatively, D is TRBD1 (6 bases). The V and J ends lost 0 bases and 3 bases respectively, with 14 bases between them. The CDR3 runs 15 residues. Germline loops: CDR1 GTSNPN, CDR2 SVGIG (reference sequence). The CDR3 region has the DNA TGTGCCTGGAGTGTAACCACAGGGTGGGACTATGGCTACACCTTC. Residues: CAWSVTTGWDYGYTF.

This chain connects TRBV7-6 to TRBJ2-2; D perhaps matches TRBD1 (5 bases). This CDR3 has 14 amino acids. V dropped 3 bases and J dropped 3 bases, with 8 bases sitting between them. The germline V gene encodes CDR1 SGHVS and CDR2 FNYEAQ. The CDR3 DNA reads as TGTGCCAGCAGCTTCGGCAGGGACACCGGGGAGCTGTTTTTT. Encoded protein: CASSFGRDTGELFF.

The rearrangement uses TRBV6-5 and TRBJ1-2; 7 bases are shared with TRBD1. The germline V gene has CDR1 MNHEY and CDR2 SVGAGI. The V and J ends lost 8 bases and 8 bases, in that order; junction bases with no gene match: 11. The CDR3 is made up of 13 amino acids. The CDR3 coding sequence is TGTGCCAGCCCGGGACAGAACCTCGAGGGCTACACCTTC. Translation: CASPGQNLEGYTF.